This record looks at one TCR beta chain sequence and its context. Its target is not known. This specimen belongs to a study of CD8+CD57+ T cells in acquired aplastic anemia. Study-wide results and caveats: Patients had under 30 CD8+ CDR3 sequences in common with controls (the shared set).

TCR beta VDJ and CDR3 profiles were obtained from a genomic DNA template. MiXCR, run by TCRdb on the reads, gives a single entry per CDR3 protein. The table includes approximately 270,000 distinct CDR3 sequences, about 56% detected once. CDR3 length: 14 amino acids. Germline V gene lookup returns CDR1 SGHDT and CDR2 YYEEEE. Sequencing used sorted CD4+, CD8+, or CD8+CD57+ T cells (not recorded which) from PBMCs. The gene calls are TRBV5-6 and TRBJ2-1, with D possibly TRBD1 on 6 matching bases. The end of the DNA is better explained by TRBJ2-7, so the J call may be wrong. This TCR was sampled from a human donor with severe aplastic anemia or a healthy control (not recorded which). For the CDR3, the DNA is TGTGCCAGCTCAGTGGACAGCTCCACAGATACGCAGTACTTC. Encoded protein: CASSVDSSTDTQYF.